This T cell receptor beta chain was profiled in a study of T cell repertoires in cytomegalovirus infection. Study-wide background: Carrying CMV and the relevant HLA type showed in public TCR beta signatures. Study-wide points: Identification of carriers of CMV plus the relevant HLA was performed using cumulative public TCR beta family frequency. Dominating the ex vivo response were HLA-C-restricted CMV-specific TCR beta clonotypes.

The table lists this clonotype with a few counts. No antigen is known for it. TCRdb ran MiXCR on the reads and lists one entry per CDR3 protein. The sample holds hundreds of thousands of distinct CDR3 sequences, 30% to 35% seen once. The TCR originated in a human donor in good health (CMV status not recorded). Some clones in this sample may be carry-over from other donors' samples. The sequenced sample was cultured CD8+ T cells from PBMCs, obtained from culture after CMV antigen stimulation.

In DNA form, the CDR3 reads TGTGCCAGCAGCTTGGACGGGTCCAGCACAGATACGCAGTATTTT. Translating gives CASSLDGSSTDTQYF. V gene TRBV9 combines with J gene TRBJ2-3; D gene ambiguous. The CDR3 has 15 residues. The germline gives CDR1 SGDLS, CDR2 YYNGEE. V was pared by 4 bases and J by 0 bases, with 12 bases between.